This T cell receptor (beta chain) is drawn from a study of T cells after yellow fever vaccination. Whole-study context: SMART-Seq v4 Ultra Low Input served to prepare low-cell-number fractions.

Each CDR3 protein gets one entry after TCRdb re-called the 5' RACE reads with MiXCR. This table has over 120,000 distinct CDR3 sequences, about 6.9% appearing once. This clonotype showed up many times. The CDR3 extends over 18 amino acids. Losses at the gene ends were 5 bases for V and 2 bases for J; bases not matched to a gene: 11. CDR1 SEHNR and CDR2 FQNEAQ come from the germline V gene (reference sequence). J is TRBJ2-1 and V is TRBV7-9; 11 nucleotides match TRBD2. Sequencing was performed on CD4+ T cells sorted from PBMCs, taken 10 days after the yellow fever booster vaccination. The TCR sequence derives from a man between 25 and 39 years old who received the YFV17D yellow fever vaccine. The CDR3 loop reads CASSQSPYSGRAYNEQFF. The CDR3, as DNA: TGTGCCAGCAGCCAGTCCCCCTATAGCGGGAGGGCCTACAATGAGCAGTTCTTC.